What follows are 28 T cell receptor beta chains derived from one specimen sequenced in a study of T cell responses to AZD1222 COVID-19 vaccine. Sequenced by immunoSEQ multiplex PCR; TCRdb stores in-frame clones only, minus some. The repertoire has some 190,000 clones, approximately 92% of them found once; the top ten carry 1% to 1.5%. The source was peripheral blood, collected on day 0 of AZD1222 vaccination. These TCRs come from an adult in good health.

This chain connects TRBV6-5 to TRBJ2-7; TRBD1 aligns across 10 bases. The germline gives CDR1 MNHEY, CDR2 SVGAGI. J was trimmed by 5 bases and V by 5 bases; bases with no gene match: 9. This CDR3 has 15 residues. DNA of the CDR3: TGTGCCAGCAGTACGACGGGGACAGGGGTTGACGAGCAGTACTTC. This gives the protein CASSTTGTGVDEQYF.

V and J are TRBV28 and TRBJ1-2, with TRBD1 identical over 11 bases. The V gene's germline CDR1 is MDHEN and CDR2 SYDVKM. After removal of 6 bases from V and 2 bases from J, the junction contained 11 bases not matched to a gene. The CDR3 totals 17 residues. The CDR3 region has the DNA TGTGCCAGCAGGGGAACGGACAGGGGGCTAGGGAACTATGGCTACACCTTC. It yields the protein CASRGTDRGLGNYGYTF.

This chain uses TRBV14 with TRBJ2-3, with TRBD2 identical over 7 bases. V lost 1 base and J lost 9; bases outside the gene matches: 1. The CDR3 totals 12 residues. The V gene's germline CDR1 is SGHDN and CDR2 FVKESK. CDR3 loop: CASSQGGLTQYF. For the CDR3, the DNA is TGTGCCAGCAGCCAAGGGGGACTAACGCAGTATTTT.

The CDR3 loop reads CASSTVQGASEQYF. CDR3 in DNA: TGTGCCAGCAGCACAGTCCAGGGGGCTTCCGAGCAGTACTTC. The V call is TRBV11-2, the J call TRBJ2-7, with 8 bases that match TRBD1. The CDR3 loop spans 14 amino acids. The ends lost 5 bases at V and 6 bases at J; junction bases unmatched: 9. The germline gives CDR1 SGHAT, CDR2 FQNNGV.

This rearrangement joins TRBV7-2 to TRBJ1-1; D unresolved. The V gene lost 4 bases and the J gene lost 4 bases, with 13 bases spanning the gap. This CDR3 spans 14 amino acids. Germline loops: CDR1 SGHTA, CDR2 FQGNSA. The CDR3 spells CASSSTLRPTEAFF. The CDR3 DNA sequence: TGTGCCAGCAGCTCGACCCTGAGGCCCACTGAAGCTTTCTTT.

The chain combines TRBV6-5 with TRBJ2-7; 12 bases fit TRBD1. CDR3 length: 15 residues. The V gene end was trimmed by 7 bases and the J gene end by 4 bases; junction bases not matched to a gene: 8. Germline V gene sequence: CDR1 MNHEY, CDR2 SVGAGI. The CDR3 loop reads CASTSRGQGAYEQYF. Here the CDR3 DNA reads TGTGCCAGCACCTCCCGGGGACAGGGGGCTTACGAGCAGTACTTC.

In the case of this clone: The sample contains more than one DNA sequence encoding this CDR3. The CDR3 DNA is TGTGCCAGCAGCGGGACAGTCAATTCACCCCTCCACTTT. The encoded protein is CASSGTVNSPLHF. The genes are TRBV3-1 (or the pseudogene TRBV3-2) and TRBJ1-6; 7 positions agree with TRBD1. With 5 bases clipped from V and 7 bases from J, the junction kept 2 bases outside the gene matches. This CDR3 is built from 13 residues. Germline V CDR1 and CDR2: LGHDT, YNNKEL (reference sequence).

This rearrangement joins TRBV6-5 to TRBJ1-2, with TRBD1 matching 7 bases. This CDR3 comprises 16 residues. The V gene's germline CDR1 is MNHEY and CDR2 SVGAGI. V lost 0 bases, J lost 2 bases, and 6 bases stayed unmatched. The CDR3 coding sequence is TGTGCCAGCAGTTACTCCGCTCGACAGGGAAACTATGGCTACACCTTC. Its protein product is CASSYSARQGNYGYTF.

This chain's CDR3 is CASSSDRGPTGELFF. The CDR3, as DNA: TGCGCCAGCAGCTCGGACAGGGGGCCTACCGGGGAGCTGTTTTTT. The chain is built from TRBV5-1 and TRBJ2-2; 11 bases fit TRBD1. Germline CDR1 reads SGHRS; CDR2 reads YFSETQ. CDR3 length equals 15 residues. V gave up 3 bases and J gave up 5 bases; unmatched junction bases: 3.

The chain combines TRBV6-5 with TRBJ2-7; D is perhaps TRBD1 or TRBD2 (5 bases each). Deletions cut 0 bases from V and 7 bases from J, with 16 bases between. CDR1 MNHEY and CDR2 SVGAGI come from the germline V gene. This CDR3 contains 15 residues. The CDR3 DNA follows: TGTGCCAGCAGTTACTCTGTCCCCCTCGAGGGGGAGCAGTACTTC. It codes for CASSYSVPLEGEQYF.

This clone was detected only once. CDR3 nucleotide sequence: TGTGCCAGCAGTTATTCTACTCCACCCCTCCACTTT. Amino acids: CASSYSTPPLHF. The V and J genes are TRBV6-2 or TRBV6-3 and TRBJ1-6; D ambiguous. CDR1 is MNHEY, CDR2 SVGEGT, per germline. This CDR3 is 12 amino acids long. V lost 3 bases, J lost 11 bases, and 8 bases lay in between.

This rearrangement joins TRBV7-9 to TRBJ1-1; the D is unclear. The CDR3 runs 13 residues. V lost 7 bases and J lost 3, with 12 bases in between. Germline V gene sequence: CDR1 SEHNR, CDR2 FQNEAQ (reference sequence). Here the CDR3 DNA reads TGTGCCAGCACCCTACTGTCGGACACTGAAGCTTTCTTT. This encodes CASTLLSDTEAFF.

The rearrangement joins TRBV28 to TRBJ1-2; TRBD1 is a possible D gene (5 bases). Trimming took off 4 bases at V and 2 bases at J, with 8 bases between the two ends. This CDR3 comprises 13 residues. The germline V gene encodes CDR1 MDHEN and CDR2 SYDVKM. CDR3 sequence reads: CASSWGRNYGYTF. The CDR3 nucleotides read TGTGCCAGCAGTTGGGGCAGGAACTATGGCTACACCTTC.

The chain couples TRBV12-3 or TRBV12-4 to TRBJ1-5; D is uncertain. V lost 3 bases and J lost 9, with 12 bases in between. This CDR3 spans 13 amino acids. Here the CDR3 DNA reads TGTGCCAGCAGTTTTGAGACTGTTGGGCCCCAGCATTTT. Translation gives CASSFETVGPQHF.

The V and J genes are TRBV10-3 and TRBJ1-5; D ambiguous. V lost 8 bases to trimming and J lost 1 base, with 9 bases between them. The CDR3 is made up of 13 amino acids. The V gene's germline CDR1 is ENHRY and CDR2 SYGVKD. The CDR3 nucleotides are TGTGCCATCCATGCAGGCAGCAATCAGCCCCAGCATTTT. Translation gives CAIHAGSNQPQHF.

The chain employs TRBV21-1 and TRBJ1-2; whether TRBD1, the table's D call, matches the DNA was not checked. TRBV21-1 is designated a pseudogene. The CDR3 runs 15 residues. The CDR3 loop reads CASSKTGQTFYGYTF. CDR3 DNA: TGTGCCAGCAGCAAAACGGGACAGACCTTCTATGGCTACACCTTC.

J is TRBJ1-6 and V is TRBV9, with D possibly being TRBD1 (5 bases). V shed 0 bases and J shed 5 bases, with 12 bases lying between them. CDR1 is SGDLS, CDR2 YYNGEE, per germline. This CDR3 comprises 16 residues. CDR3 DNA sequence: TGTGCCAGCAGCGTAGGACCGACAGCGAATAATTCACCCCTCCACTTT. Translated, it gives CASSVGPTANNSPLHF.

This chain links TRBV2 with TRBJ1-5, with 7 bases aligning to TRBD1. Germline-derived CDR1 and CDR2 are SNHLY and FYNNEI. The CDR3 has 13 amino acids. V lost 7 bases, J lost 6 bases, and 6 bases stayed unmatched. The CDR3 region has the DNA TGTGCCAGCACCCAGGGGGGCAGTCAGCCCCAGCATTTT. This codes for CASTQGGSQPQHF.

The count of this clone is one. The chain couples TRBV6-2 or TRBV6-3 to TRBJ1-6; TRBD1 might be the D (5 bases). Trimming took off 0 bases at V and 7 bases at J, with 10 bases between the two ends. CDR3 length: 15 residues. Germline V gives CDR1 MNHEY, CDR2 SVGEGT. This CDR3 is CASSYSGTGNSPLHF. The CDR3 DNA reads as TGTGCCAGCAGTTACTCCGGGACGGGGAATTCACCCCTCCACTTT.

This clone was detected once. The rearrangement links TRBV5-1 to TRBJ1-4; D remains ambiguous. This CDR3 spans 13 amino acids. Germline assignment: CDR1 SGHRS and CDR2 YFSETQ. Deletions cut 6 bases from V and 1 base from J, with 7 bases between. The DNA for the CDR3 is TGCGCCAGCAAGAGGGTAACTAATGAAAAACTGTTTTTT. Amino acid sequence: CASKRVTNEKLFF.

The gene calls are TRBV14 and TRBJ1-2; D is uncertain. Germline values: CDR1 SGHDN, CDR2 FVKESK. CDR3 size: 14 residues. V lost 2 bases and J 5 bases, leaving 12 bases between the germline ends. Here the CDR3 DNA reads TGTGCCAGCAGCCAAATCCCGCTAGGATATGGCTACACCTTC. Protein sequence: CASSQIPLGYGYTF.

This chain uses TRBV6-2 or TRBV6-3 with TRBJ2-1, with 11 bases matching TRBD2. Germline-derived CDR1 and CDR2 are MNHEY and SVGEGT. The CDR3 is 15 residues long. Unmatched junction bases numbered 4, after V lost 5 bases and J lost 4 bases. CDR3: CASSGGTSGYNEQFF. As DNA, the CDR3 is TGTGCCAGCAGTGGGGGGACTAGCGGTTACAATGAGCAGTTCTTC.

CDR3 sequence (DNA): TGCGCCAGCAGCCAAGATAGTGACGGGCACTATGGCTACACCTTC. Translated, it gives CASSQDSDGHYGYTF. This rearrangement joins TRBV4-3 to TRBJ1-2; D is uncertain. Germline CDR1 and CDR2: LGHNA and YSLEER. This CDR3 has 15 residues. V lost 0 bases and J lost 3, with 11 bases in between.

This clone was observed once. CDR3: CATRDQDRGHYEQYF. In DNA, the CDR3 is TGTGCCACCCGGGACCAGGACAGGGGGCACTACGAGCAGTACTTC. This chain joins TRBV10-3 and TRBJ2-7, with TRBD1 matching over 11 bases. J was trimmed by 3 bases and V by 10 bases; bases with no gene match: 11. Germline loops: CDR1 ENHRY, CDR2 SYGVKD. The CDR3 is 15 amino acids.

This chain uses TRBV10-1 with TRBJ2-6; D is undetermined. The CDR3 spans 14 residues. V gave up 5 bases and J gave up 0 bases, with 5 bases separating them. Germline V gene sequence: CDR1 WNHNN, CDR2 SYGVQD (reference sequence). The CDR3 bases are TGCGCCAGCAGTCCCGCCTCTGGGGCCAACGTCCTGACTTTC. It translates to CASSPASGANVLTF.

The rearrangement uses TRBV7-9 and TRBJ2-3; 12 bases are a match to TRBD2. This CDR3 spans 16 amino acids. V lost 4 bases and J lost 1; bases outside the gene matches: 3. The germline gives CDR1 SEHNR, CDR2 FQNEAQ (reference sequence). The CDR3 coding sequence is TGTGCCAGCAGCTACCGACTAGCGGGGGGCACAGATACGCAGTATTTT. Its protein is CASSYRLAGGTDTQYF.

The V gene is TRBV25-1, the J gene TRBJ1-5; 7 positions agree with TRBD1. The V gene's germline CDR1 is MGHDK and CDR2 SYGVNS. V lost 3 bases, J lost 8 bases, and 4 bases stayed unmatched. CDR3 length: 13 residues. The CDR3: CASSEWTGEPQHF. In DNA, the CDR3 is TGTGCCAGCAGTGAGTGGACAGGTGAGCCCCAGCATTTT. Full variable domain (missing parts from reference TRBV25-1 and TRBJ1-5): EADIYQTPRYLVIGTGKKITLECSQTMGHDKMYWYQQDPGMELHLIHYSYGVNSTEKGDLSSESTVSRIRTEHFPLTLESARPSHTSQYLCASSEWTGEPQHFGDGTRLSIL.

This chain connects TRBV7-9 to TRBJ1-2; no firm D call. The CDR3 runs 16 residues. V lost 5 bases to trimming and J lost 0 bases, with 16 bases between them. Germline CDR1 and CDR2: SEHNR and FQNEAQ (reference sequence). For the CDR3, the DNA is TGTGCCAGCAGCCCTTCAGTCGGCAGAGCTAACTATGGCTACACCTTC. Amino acid sequence: CASSPSVGRANYGYTF.